These 25 T cell receptor beta chains share one sample of origin, sequenced in a study of T cell responses to AZD1222 COVID-19 vaccine. The method was immunoSEQ multiplex PCR; TCRdb's version includes in-frame clones alone and lacks a portion of them. The sample yields some 81,000 clones, about 93% seen once. This sample comprised peripheral blood, obtained 28 days after the second AZD1222 dose. The origin of the receptors is an adult who received the AZD1222 COVID-19 vaccine.

The CDR3 loop is CASSVRAPLTYNEQFF. DNA for the CDR3: TGTGCCAGTAGTGTCCGGGCCCCCCTGACCTACAATGAGCAGTTCTTC. The J gene is TRBJ2-1, the V gene TRBV19, with D hard to call. The germline CDR1 and CDR2 sequences are LNHDA and SQIVND (reference sequence). The CDR3 consists of 16 residues. V was pared by 5 bases and J by 2 bases, with 16 bases between.

This clone was counted once. The chain combines TRBV28 with TRBJ1-6; possibly TRBD1 for D (5 bases). Deletions cut 3 bases from V and 5 bases from J, with 8 bases between. The CDR3 covers 14 residues. Germline lookup yields CDR1 MDHEN and CDR2 SYDVKM. In nucleotides, the CDR3 is TGTGCCAGCAGTTTCGGGACCGATAATTCACCCCTCCACTTT. Protein product: CASSFGTDNSPLHF.

The chain is built from TRBV19 and TRBJ1-1; D is ambiguous. The CDR3 totals 14 residues. From germline, CDR1 is LNHDA and CDR2 SQIVND (reference sequence). Trimming pared 9 bases from V and 1 base from J, leaving 15 bases between. CDR3 loop: CASRDLTANTEAFF. DNA of the CDR3: TGTGCCAGCCGGGATCTCACAGCGAACACTGAAGCTTTCTTT.

The CDR3 DNA reads TGCAGCGTTAAGGACGGAACGTGGGGTATGAACACTGAAGCTTTCTTT. It specifies CSVKDGTWGMNTEAFF. The rearrangement links TRBV29-1 to TRBJ1-1; no definite D call. This CDR3 has 16 amino acids. V was trimmed by 5 bases and J by 0 bases, leaving 19 bases between them. CDR1 is SQVTM and CDR2 is ANQGSEA in the germline V gene. The full variable domain, with the rest looked up from reference TRBV29-1 and TRBJ1-1, is SAVISQKPSRDICQRGTSLTIQCQVDSQVTMMFWYRQQPGQSLTLIATANQGSEATYESGFVIDKFPISRPNLTFSTLTVSNMSPEDSSIYLCSVKDGTWGMNTEAFFGQGTRLTVV.

This clone has just one count. The gene calls are TRBV5-1 and TRBJ1-1; D gene unclear. The V gene lost 6 bases and the J gene lost 7 bases, with 10 bases spanning the gap. There are 11 residues in the CDR3. The V gene's germline CDR1 is SGHRS and CDR2 YFSETQ. CDR3 protein: CASKTSVEAFF. The CDR3 DNA follows: TGCGCCAGCAAAACGTCAGTTGAAGCTTTCTTT.

This clone was seen a single time. This sequence joins TRBV18 and TRBJ1-1; no firm D call. This CDR3 is 13 amino acids long. The germline CDR1 and CDR2 sequences are KGHSH and LQKENI. Trimming removed 2 bases at V and 3 bases at J, with 7 bases between. DNA for the CDR3: TGTGCCAGCTCACCATCTCGGGACACTGAAGCTTTCTTT. Residues: CASSPSRDTEAFF.

The chain employs TRBV28 and TRBJ2-1, with D unresolved. V was trimmed by 4 bases and J by 10 bases, leaving 17 bases between them. CDR3 length: 14 amino acids. Germline CDR1 and CDR2: MDHEN and SYDVKM. CDR3 in DNA: TGTGCCAGCAGTTCCCCCCCGGGCAGAAAGGAGCAGTTCTTC. Encoded protein: CASSSPPGRKEQFF. The full variable domain, in which reference TRBV28 and TRBJ2-1 provide the parts outside the CDR3, is DVKVTQSSRYLVKRTGEKVFLECVQDMDHENMFWYRQDPGLGLRLIYFSYDVKMKEKGDIPEGYSVSREKKERFSLILESASTNQTSMYLCASSSPPGRKEQFFGPGTRLTVL.

This sequence joins TRBV2 and TRBJ2-2, with TRBD1 matching 7 bases. This CDR3 has 15 amino acids. Losses at the gene ends were 5 bases for V and 2 bases for J; bases not matched to a gene: 5. Germline-derived CDR1 and CDR2 are SNHLY and FYNNEI. The CDR3 DNA is TGTGCCAGCAGTCCAGACAGGGTAAACACCGGGGAGCTGTTTTTT. Protein product: CASSPDRVNTGELFF.

The CDR3 loop is CASSQARTGFGYGYTF. CDR3 nucleotide sequence: TGCGCCAGCAGCCAAGCCAGGACAGGATTCGGCTATGGCTACACCTTC. The V call is TRBV4-1, the J call TRBJ1-2, with 7 bases aligning to TRBD1. The CDR3 has 16 amino acids. The junction had 9 bases not matched to a gene; V was cut back by 1 base and J by 4 bases. CDR1 MGHRA and CDR2 YSYEKL come from the germline V gene.

The V gene is TRBV6-5, the J gene TRBJ2-1; weak D call: TRBD2 (6 bases). The CDR3 sequence is 10 residues long. The germline V gene encodes CDR1 MNHEY and CDR2 SVGAGI. V dropped 8 bases and J dropped 10 bases, with 9 bases sitting between them. The CDR3 nucleotides read TGTGCCAGCGGGACTCCCGAGCAGTTCTTC. Its translation is CASGTPEQFF.

This clone was seen just once. The DNA of the CDR3 is TGTGCCAGCAGTCCCCGGACAGGATGGTACACTGAAGCTTTCTTT. Translation: CASSPRTGWYTEAFF. The chain joins TRBV28 to TRBJ1-1; TRBD1 matches at 7 bases. Germline trimming cut 5 bases from V and 3 bases from J; bases unmatched to any gene: 9. Per germline, CDR1 MDHEN and CDR2 SYDVKM. This CDR3 contains 15 residues.

The chain links TRBV29-1 to TRBJ2-1; 9 positions agree with TRBD1. Germline assignment: CDR1 SQVTM and CDR2 ANQGSEA. V shed 4 bases, J shed 6 bases, and the junction held 7 bases outside the gene matches. The CDR3 spans 14 residues. The CDR3 sequence: CSVGDRVAFNEQFF. The CDR3 DNA follows: TGCAGCGTTGGGGACAGGGTTGCCTTCAATGAGCAGTTCTTC.

The V call is TRBV28, the J call TRBJ1-2; D is unresolved. This CDR3 is 12 amino acids long. Germline V gene data show CDR1 as MDHEN and CDR2 as SYDVKM. The ends were cut back, 2 bases at V and 8 bases at J, with 9 bases in the middle. The CDR3 nucleotides read TGTGCCAGCAGTTTAACCCTGGGCGGCTACACCTTC. Amino acids: CASSLTLGGYTF.

The chain recombines TRBV5-1 with TRBJ2-5; D is undetermined. Trimming stripped 1 base from V and 0 bases from J, with 1 base between. CDR3 length: 12 amino acids. Germline CDR1 and CDR2: SGHRS and YFSETQ. CDR3 residues: CASSLYQETQYF. Here the CDR3 DNA reads TGCGCCAGCAGCTTGTACCAAGAGACCCAGTACTTC.

V gene TRBV19 combines with J gene TRBJ1-4; possibly TRBD1 for D (6 bases). This CDR3 has 13 amino acids. Trimming took 10 bases from V and 8 from J, leaving 17 bases between them. Germline CDR1 reads LNHDA; CDR2 reads SQIVND (reference sequence). This chain's CDR3 is CATTGRWEEKLFF. CDR3 sequence (DNA): TGTGCCACTACAGGGAGGTGGGAAGAAAAACTGTTTTTT.

The chain links TRBV2 to TRBJ1-5; no clear D gene. The CDR3 is 12 residues long. Trimming left V 4 bases short and J 7 bases short, with 8 bases between. Germline V gene sequence: CDR1 SNHLY, CDR2 FYNNEI. CDR3 bases: TGTGCCAGCAGTGCCAATTGGCAGCCCCAGCATTTT. This gives the protein CASSANWQPQHF.

The J gene is TRBJ2-1, the V gene TRBV3-1 (or the pseudogene TRBV3-2), with 7 bases fitting TRBD2. Losses at the gene ends were 2 bases for V and 12 bases for J; bases not matched to a gene: 7. The CDR3 consists of 13 residues. Germline values: CDR1 LGHDT, CDR2 YNNKEL (reference sequence). The CDR3 region is CASSQMTSLPQFF. The CDR3 DNA reads TGTGCCAGCAGCCAAATGACTAGCCTGCCGCAGTTCTTC.

The genes are TRBV13 and TRBJ2-7, with TRBD2 matching 10 bases. This CDR3 has 16 residues. The V gene's germline CDR1 is PRHDT and CDR2 FYEKMQ (reference sequence). V was clipped by 5 bases and J by 3 bases; unmatched bases: 10. The CDR3 nucleotides are TGTGCCAGCAGCACGGCTAGCGGGAGAGCCCTCTACGAGCAGTACTTC. Amino acids: CASSTASGRALYEQYF.

This clone was found a few times. The chain is built from TRBV29-1 and TRBJ2-7, with no clear D. Deletions cut 3 bases from V and 5 bases from J, with 8 bases between. Germline V CDR1 and CDR2: SQVTM, ANQGSEA. This CDR3 has 11 amino acids. Here the CDR3 DNA reads TGCAGCGTTGAGGGTAGGGACGAGCAGTACTTC. It is translated as CSVEGRDEQYF.

This sequence joins TRBV12-3 or TRBV12-4 and TRBJ1-1; 8 bases line up with TRBD1. This CDR3 has 13 amino acids. The junction had 5 bases not matched to a gene; V was cut back by 5 bases and J by 6 bases. CDR3 in DNA: TGTGCCAGCAGTCAGGACAGGGTCGCTGAAGCTTTCTTT. It specifies CASSQDRVAEAFF.

CDR3 amino acids: CASRGKGDDQPQHF. The CDR3 DNA follows: TGTGCCAGCAGGGGGAAGGGAGATGATCAGCCCCAGCATTTT. J is TRBJ1-5 and V is TRBV6-5; D not certain. Trimming left V 6 bases short and J 5 bases short, with 14 bases between. The length of the CDR3 is 14 residues. Germline V lookup: CDR1 MNHEY, CDR2 SVGAGI.

The chain is built from TRBV18 and TRBJ1-1; D gene uncertain. Between the trimmed V and J ends, which lost 4 bases and 0 bases, there was a span of 12 bases. This CDR3 contains 15 residues. Germline CDR1 is KGHSH and CDR2 is LQKENI. CDR3: CASSHRAGMNTEAFF. In nucleotides, the CDR3 is TGTGCCAGCTCACACCGCGCAGGTATGAACACTGAAGCTTTCTTT.

The V gene is TRBV29-1, the J gene TRBJ1-1; D gene unclear. The ends were cut back, 4 bases at V and 0 bases at J, with 12 bases in the middle. The germline CDR1 and CDR2 sequences are SQVTM and ANQGSEA. The CDR3 has 14 amino acids. The CDR3 DNA follows: TGCAGCGTTGGAGGAAGTGGTGTGAACACTGAAGCTTTCTTT. Its protein is CSVGGSGVNTEAFF. The full variable domain, with the rest looked up from reference TRBV29-1 and TRBJ1-1, is SAVISQKPSRDICQRGTSLTIQCQVDSQVTMMFWYRQQPGQSLTLIATANQGSEATYESGFVIDKFPISRPNLTFSTLTVSNMSPEDSSIYLCSVGGSGVNTEAFFGQGTRLTVV.

V gene TRBV5-1 combines with J gene TRBJ2-7; TRBD1 agrees at 7 bases. Trimming at V came to 0 bases and at J to 2 bases, leaving 5 bases not matched to a gene. Germline V CDR1 and CDR2: SGHRS, YFSETQ. The CDR3 covers 15 residues. CDR3 sequence (DNA): TGCGCCAGCAGCTTGGCCGGGACAGCCACCTACGAGCAGTACTTC. The encoded protein is CASSLAGTATYEQYF.

The gene calls are TRBV30 and TRBJ2-2; TRBD1 might be the D (6 bases). CDR1 is GTSNPN and CDR2 is SVGIG in the germline V gene (reference sequence). The CDR3 is made up of 12 amino acids. Trimming shortened V by 4 bases and J by 3 bases, and 6 bases separated the two germline ends. The chain's CDR3 is CAWTGDTGELFF. In nucleotides, the CDR3 is TGTGCCTGGACAGGGGACACCGGGGAGCTGTTTTTT.